Below are 6 T cell receptor beta chains sequenced from a single sample in a study of blood T cell repertoires in COVID-19. Profiled with immunoSEQ multiplex PCR; TCRdb holds only in-frame clones, not every one. The data show over 130,000 clones, roughly four fifths seen once. The sequenced sample was peripheral blood. The source is a woman aged 80 or over with active or convalescent COVID-19.

CDR3 DNA sequence: TGTGCCAGCAGTTATGACACTGGCTCCTACGAGCAGTACTTC. Translated, it gives CASSYDTGSYEQYF. This chain links TRBV2 with TRBJ2-7; no definite D call. Germline CDR1 SNHLY, CDR2 FYNNEI. The V end lost 5 bases, the J end lost 0 bases, and 11 bases lay between the germline ends. The length of the CDR3 is 14 residues.

The rearrangement uses TRBV6-5 and TRBJ2-7; 10 bases agree with TRBD1. The V segment lost 7 bases and the J segment 3 bases; nucleotides outside the gene matches: 6. Per germline, CDR1 MNHEY and CDR2 SVGAGI. The CDR3 sequence is 14 residues long. The CDR3 loop is CASKIGTGDYEQYF. The CDR3 DNA reads TGTGCCAGCAAAATCGGGACAGGGGACTACGAGCAGTACTTC.

This chain's CDR3 is CASSGGAGTEAFF. The CDR3 bases are TGTGCCAGCTCGGGGGGGGCAGGAACTGAAGCTTTCTTT. The chain recombines TRBV18 with TRBJ1-1, with D maybe TRBD1 (6 bases). The germline CDR1 and CDR2 sequences are KGHSH and LQKENI. Trimming stripped 6 bases from V and 5 bases from J, with 13 bases between. CDR3 length: 13 residues. Based on the CDR3 plus reference TRBV18 and TRBJ1-1, the full variable domain is NAGVMQNPRHLVRRRGQEARLRCSPMKGHSHVYWYRQLPEEGLKFMVYLQKENIIDESGMPKERFSAEFPKEGPSILRIQQVVRGDSAAYFCASSGGAGTEAFFGQGTRLTVV.

V is TRBV2 and J is TRBJ2-2, with a weak D call TRBD1 (7 bases). Germline assignment: CDR1 SNHLY and CDR2 FYNNEI. The V gene lost 7 bases and the J gene lost 3 bases, with 18 bases spanning the gap. CDR3 length equals 16 residues. CDR3 nucleotides: TGTGCCAGCACGACCCTCGCAGGGGGGTACACCGGGGAGCTGTTTTTT. The encoded protein is CASTTLAGGYTGELFF.

This clone came up a few times. The chain carries TRBV7-8 and TRBJ1-2; D uncertain. CDR3 size: 13 residues. Germline V gene sequence: CDR1 SGHVS, CDR2 FQNEAQ. The germline V and J ends were trimmed by 0 bases and 4 bases, with 6 bases remaining between them. This chain's CDR3 is CASSLASSYGYTF. The CDR3 DNA reads TGTGCCAGCAGCTTAGCGTCGAGCTATGGCTACACCTTC.

The chain has TRBV7-2 and TRBJ2-3; a weak D match, TRBD2 (5 bases). Germline CDR1 and CDR2: SGHTA and FQGNSA. The CDR3 has 16 residues. The V end lost 5 bases, the J end lost 0 bases, and 15 bases lay between the germline ends. In DNA form, the CDR3 reads TGTGCCAGCAGCGCTCTCGGAGGCTTAAGCACAGATACGCAGTATTTT. This sequence encodes CASSALGGLSTDTQYF.